This T cell receptor (beta chain) was found in a study of OX40 agonist ivuxolimab in advanced cancers. This clone came up a few times. Germline CDR1 SEHNR, CDR2 FQNEAQ (reference sequence). The CDR3 contains 11 residues. Trimming stripped 6 bases from V and 5 bases from J, with 8 bases between. TCRdb keeps only in-frame clones here, not all; method: immunoSEQ multiplex PCR. The sample includes approximately 44,000 clones, roughly 86% of them seen just once. The sample in question was CD4+ or CD8+ T cells sorted from blood, obtained in a trial of the OX40 agonist ivuxolimab. The chain couples TRBV7-9 to TRBJ2-7, with no clear D. The TCR originated in an adult with an advanced solid tumor such as melanoma, head and neck, liver or kidney cancer. CDR3 loop: CASSQIDEQYF. Here the CDR3 DNA reads TGTGCCAGCAGTCAAATAGACGAGCAGTACTTC.